A single sample gave rise to the 19 T cell receptor beta chains below, sequenced in a study of T cell responses to AZD1222 COVID-19 vaccine. Using immunoSEQ multiplex PCR, the repertoire was profiled, and TCRdb retains in-frame clones only, with some absent. The sample includes some 98,000 clones, roughly 84% of them seen just once. The sequenced sample was peripheral blood, obtained 28 days after the second AZD1222 dose. The receptors derive from an adult who received the AZD1222 COVID-19 vaccine.

The chain couples TRBV6-5 to TRBJ2-5; a weak D match, TRBD2 (5 bases). This CDR3 is built from 15 residues. Deletions cut 6 bases from V and 4 bases from J, with 18 bases between. Germline CDR1 reads MNHEY; CDR2 reads SVGAGI. CDR3 DNA sequence: TGTGCCAGCAGCCCACGGGGTGGAGGCACAGAGACCCAGTACTTC. This encodes CASSPRGGGTETQYF.

Only one count was recorded for this clone. CDR3 sequence: CASSRSPLRADTQYF. In DNA form, the CDR3 reads TGTGCCAGCAGCCGTTCCCCCCTACGGGCAGATACGCAGTATTTT. The rearrangement uses TRBV7-9 and TRBJ2-3; the D is unclear. Trimming shortened V by 5 bases and J by 4 bases, and 16 bases separated the two germline ends. Germline CDR1 and CDR2: SEHNR and FQNEAQ (reference sequence). The CDR3 length is 15 residues.

With regard to this clone: A read error may account for a junction end that differs from germline. This chain links TRBV10-3 with TRBJ2-5; TRBD2 agrees at 12 bases. Germline CDR1 reads ENHRY; CDR2 reads SYGVKD. The CDR3 loop spans 13 amino acids. This CDR3 is CAIGTSGQGTQYF. Written as DNA, the CDR3 is TGTGCCATCGGGACTAGCGGGCAAGGGACCCAGTACTTC.

J is TRBJ2-7 and V is TRBV6-5; D is possibly TRBD2 (7 bases). The CDR3 extends over 13 amino acids. Germline CDR1 is MNHEY and CDR2 is SVGAGI. V was trimmed by 9 bases and J by 3 bases, leaving 15 bases between them. The chain's CDR3 is CASMRGGNYEQYF. CDR3 sequence (DNA): TGTGCCAGTATGAGGGGGGGAAACTACGAGCAGTACTTC.

This chain links TRBV6-5 with TRBJ2-1; a possible D gene is TRBD1 (6 bases). V lost 4 bases, J lost 8 bases, and 12 bases lay in between. Germline-derived CDR1 and CDR2 are MNHEY and SVGAGI. The CDR3 extends over 13 amino acids. For the CDR3, the DNA is TGTGCCAGCAGTTCTTTCAGGGGCGATGAGCAGTTCTTC. Residues: CASSSFRGDEQFF.

This rearrangement joins TRBV19 to TRBJ1-1, with D possibly matching TRBD1 (5 bases). Germline CDR1 LNHDA, CDR2 SQIVND (reference sequence). The CDR3 is 16 amino acids. V lost 3 bases to trimming and J lost 2 bases, with 16 bases between them. The CDR3 protein is CASSIGWRQGNTEAFF. In nucleotides, the CDR3 is TGTGCCAGTAGTATCGGATGGCGGCAGGGAAACACTGAAGCTTTCTTT.

The chain joins TRBV15 to TRBJ2-6, with D uncertain. Germline lookup yields CDR1 LNHNV and CDR2 YYDKDF (reference sequence). The CDR3 runs to 13 residues. Trimming removed 7 bases at V and 0 bases at J, with 4 bases between. The CDR3 sequence is CATKVSGANVLTF. As DNA, the CDR3 is TGTGCCACCAAGGTCTCTGGGGCCAACGTCCTGACTTTC.

This chain links TRBV2 with TRBJ2-1; 7 bases are a match to TRBD2. This CDR3 spans 18 amino acids. Germline V gene data show CDR1 as SNHLY and CDR2 as FYNNEI. V shed 7 bases, J shed 8 bases, and the junction held 23 bases outside the gene matches. The CDR3 spells CASKSGRARSGTPYEQFF. CDR3 in DNA: TGTGCCAGCAAATCGGGTCGGGCTCGGAGCGGGACTCCCTATGAGCAGTTCTTC.

The chain combines TRBV7-8 with TRBJ1-2; D might be TRBD1 (5 bases). The CDR3 totals 13 residues. V was clipped by 5 bases and J by 4 bases, with 11 bases between them. Germline V lookup: CDR1 SGHVS, CDR2 FQNEAQ. The DNA for the CDR3 is TGTGCCAGCAGCCCGGGGGGTGGCTATGGCTACACCTTC. Its protein is CASSPGGGYGYTF.

The gene calls are TRBV27 and TRBJ2-6; 9 bases are shared with TRBD1. J was trimmed by 1 base and V by 6 bases; bases with no gene match: 10. Germline V gene data show CDR1 as MNHEY and CDR2 as SMNVEV (reference sequence). The length of the CDR3 is 18 residues. Here the CDR3 reads CASRPTGQGGSGANVLTF. For the CDR3, the DNA is TGTGCCAGCAGACCCACGGGACAGGGAGGGTCTGGGGCCAACGTCCTGACTTTC.

The chain has TRBV7-8 and TRBJ1-1; no clear D. Germline-derived CDR1 and CDR2 are SGHVS and FQNEAQ. Trimming took 2 bases from V and 1 from J, leaving 5 bases between them. There are 13 residues in the CDR3. CDR3 loop: CASSLQENTEAFF. CDR3 nucleotide sequence: TGTGCCAGCAGCTTACAAGAGAACACTGAAGCTTTCTTT.

The J gene is TRBJ2-7, the V gene TRBV11-2, with D unclear. The CDR3 sequence is 11 residues long. The V and J ends lost 7 bases and 2 bases respectively, with 6 bases between them. Germline V gene data show CDR1 as SGHAT and CDR2 as FQNNGV. The CDR3 protein is CASTLAYEQYF. CDR3 nucleotide sequence: TGTGCCAGCACCCTAGCCTACGAGCAGTACTTC.

This chain connects TRBV5-1 to TRBJ2-2, with D tentatively TRBD2 (6 bases). This CDR3 is 16 amino acids long. Germline V lookup: CDR1 SGHRS, CDR2 YFSETQ. The V and J ends lost 2 bases and 3 bases respectively, with 14 bases between them. In DNA, the CDR3 is TGCGCCAGCAGCTTTTTGCCAGGCGGGGACACCGGGGAGCTGTTTTTT. Translating gives CASSFLPGGDTGELFF.

CDR3 DNA sequence: TGTGCCAGCAGGACAGGGGTCTACAATGAGCAGTTCTTC. Translating gives CASRTGVYNEQFF. J is TRBJ2-1 and V is TRBV27, with TRBD1 matching over 8 bases. The CDR3 consists of 13 residues. The ends lost 6 bases at V and 3 bases at J; junction bases unmatched: 1. CDR1 and CDR2 (germline): MNHEY, SMNVEV (reference sequence).

CDR3 sequence: CASSSRVVSYEQYF. CDR3 bases: TGTGCCAGCAGCTCCCGGGTCGTCTCCTACGAGCAGTACTTC. The chain joins TRBV7-2 to TRBJ2-7, with no clear D. Germline lookup yields CDR1 SGHTA and CDR2 FQGNSA. There are 14 residues in the CDR3. The V end was cut by 4 bases, the J end by 0 bases, with 10 bases between. Drawing the rest from reference TRBV7-2 and TRBJ2-7, the complete variable domain is GAGVSQSPSNKVTEKGKDVELRCDPISGHTALYWYRQSLGQGLEFLIYFQGNSAPDKSGLPSDRFSAERTGGSVSTLTIQRTQQEDSAVYLCASSSRVVSYEQYFGPGTRLTVT.

The rearrangement links TRBV5-1 to TRBJ1-2; no definite D call. In germline, CDR1 is SGHRS, CDR2 YFSETQ. V was cut by 0 bases and J by 3 bases, with 9 bases left in between. The CDR3 is 14 amino acids. CDR3 sequence: CASSLEGGHYGYTF. As DNA, the CDR3 is TGCGCCAGCAGCTTGGAGGGCGGACACTATGGCTACACCTTC. Full variable domain (missing parts from reference TRBV5-1 and TRBJ1-2): KAGVTQTPRYLIKTRGQQVTLSCSPISGHRSVSWYQQTPGQGLQFLFEYFSETQRNKGNFPGRFSGRQFSNSRSEMNVSTLELGDSALYLCASSLEGGHYGYTFGSGTRLTVV.

This clone was found a few times. The rearrangement links TRBV6-1 to TRBJ1-4; tentative D call: TRBD1 (6 bases). CDR1 and CDR2 from the germline V gene are MNHNS and SASEGT. This CDR3 has 13 amino acids. V shed 3 bases and J shed 5 bases, with 7 bases lying between them. The CDR3 nucleotides read TGTGCCAGCAGTGATCAGGGGAATGAAAAACTGTTTTTT. Translation gives CASSDQGNEKLFF.

V gene TRBV27 combines with J gene TRBJ1-6, with D tentatively TRBD1 (5 bases). The CDR3 totals 13 residues. Deletions cut 4 bases from V and 10 bases from J, with 11 bases between. CDR1 and CDR2 (germline): MNHEY, SMNVEV (reference sequence). The CDR3 protein is CASSYSGVSPLHF. The DNA for the CDR3 is TGTGCCAGCAGTTATTCGGGGGTCTCACCCCTCCACTTT.

The chain couples TRBV24-1 to TRBJ2-3; 9 nucleotides line up with TRBD1. V lost 6 bases, J lost 2 bases, and 5 bases stayed unmatched. Germline V CDR1 and CDR2: KGHDR, SFDVKD. The CDR3 length is 15 residues. CDR3 in amino acids: CATSPGTGFTDTQYF. Here the CDR3 DNA reads TGTGCCACCAGTCCCGGGACAGGGTTCACAGATACGCAGTATTTT.